This T cell receptor (beta chain) is from a study of PD-1 blockade in classical Hodgkin lymphoma (TCRdb year 2020). The study in broad terms: Nivolumab dosing was 3 mg/kg intravenously every 2 weeks, continuing until either disease progression or unacceptable toxicity. A peripheral blood immune signature of response to PD-1 blockade in classical Hodgkin lymphoma was defined using TCR beta sequencing and CyTOF.

The germline V gene supplies CDR1 SGHRS and CDR2 YFSETQ. CDR3 length: 15 amino acids, cysteine to phenylalanine. Of the read, only the CDR3 DNA is kept; its 45 bases are in frame from base 1. Germline trimming: 3 bases from V, 2 bases from J; junction bases outside gene matches: 7. The intended sense of this specimen's time point label: cycle 2 day 1 (C2D1) of nivolumab. Every trial patient had relapsed after autologous stem cell transplantation, and cohorts A, B and C differed in prior brentuximab vedotin exposure. The trial cohort comprised roughly 50 patients with relapsed/refractory classical Hodgkin lymphoma whose best overall responses were complete response, partial response or progressive disease. Trial patients were treated with single-agent nivolumab in the multi-cohort phase II CheckMate 205 trial. Best overall response was determined by an independent review committee according to the 2007 International Working Group response criteria. Trial PBMCs were collected just before the start of nivolumab (C1D1) and during therapy at cycle 2 day 1 and cycle 4 day 1. Peripheral blood was collected in 8 mL Vacutainer Cell Preparation Tubes, from which PBMCs were isolated by centrifugation and then cryopreserved.

Concerning this clone: Its antigen is unknown. Base qualities are not recorded, but no much larger clone differs from it by a single base.

Genomic DNA was isolated using the Qiagen DNeasy kit from unsorted PBMCs as well as from negatively selected CD4+ and CD8+ fractions. TCR beta CDR3 regions were subjected to amplification by immunoSEQ multiplex PCR with primers that anneal to V and J segments. A synthetic immune receptor repertoire was used to minimize amplification bias, and any residual bias was removed computationally once sequencing was done. The paper's data handling went like this. Custom Python scripts were used to quantify repertoire diversity as the Shannon entropy index. The unsorted, CD4+ and CD8+ repertoires were each analyzed separately, with the exception of combined analyses, where CD4+ and CD8+ sequences were merged in silico. A clone was considered expanded if an increase in frequency of at least 2-fold after treatment relative to C1D1 was found, and a pseudocount of 0.5 was applied to clones undetected at baseline. Singleton clones were defined as clones with 0 or 1 copy at C1D1, and non-singleton clones were defined as clones with 2 or more copies. Clones expanded in unsorted samples were annotated as CD4+, CD8+ or unknown by matching protein sequences in sorted samples from the same patient. Wilcoxon tests on paired samples were used to test diversity changes from C1D1 to C4D1. The table was pulled from immuneACCESS by TCRdb, which kept in-frame rearrangements only. Such tables lose some clones; where checked, under half of the loss comes from unresolved V genes, and the rest has no known cause. The D gene and trimming were derived from the DNA, and the V and J assignments and clone size from that table. The sample profile shows roughly 38,000 clones; about 88% of them were found once. The ten biggest clones cover around 5% of the sample.

General conclusions and limits of the study: Baseline TCR diversity was reported as lower in newly diagnosed patients than in healthy donors, and lower still in relapsed/refractory patients. Only a single clinical trial cohort was studied, and what caused the repertoire differences, possibly disease activity or prior therapy, remained undefined. Diversity was lower in patients who began nivolumab less than 1 year after ASCT, so these patients were left out of later analyses to avoid confounding by immune reconstitution. By C4D1, a significant rise was seen in CD4+ TCR diversity but not in CD8+ TCR diversity (p=0.0027 vs p=0.16), and the rise was most apparent among complete responders (p=0.02). Trial patients with a complete response had baseline diversity similar to that of newly diagnosed patients, while partial responders and progressors had significantly lower diversity.

The clonotype originates from a human donor with classical Hodgkin lymphoma. The sequence links TRBV5-1 to TRBJ1-2, and 7 junctional nucleotides match TRBD1. The sample was peripheral blood mononuclear cells (PBMCs), taken before the second cycle of nivolumab. The CDR3 region: CASSSGQAANYGYTF. The DNA sequence is given as TGCGCCAGCAGCTCTGGACAGGCGGCAAACTATGGCTACACCTTC.